This T cell receptor beta chain was recorded in a study of STAT5B mutations in CD4+ large granular lymphocyte leukemia. The study, taken as a whole, reports: Main leukemic clonotypes were patient-specific, but 20% to 25% appeared at low frequency elsewhere. Patient CD4-sorted repertoires looked more clonal than healthy CD4+ repertoires, even without putative leukemic clones.

Produced via immunoSEQ multiplex PCR; TCRdb's table is partial and in-frame only. The sample contains about 30,000 clones, around 82% of which appear only once. As to this clone: Its antigen is unidentified.

CDR3 length: 13 amino acids. In germline, CDR1 is SGHDT, CDR2 YYEEEE. V dropped 5 bases and J dropped 2 bases, with 10 bases sitting between them. Sequenced input: CD4+ T cells from blood buffy coats. V and J are TRBV5-6 and TRBJ1-2, with a possible D match to TRBD1 (5 bases). The sequence came from a human donor in good health. The CDR3 nucleotides read TGTGCCAGCAGTTTTCAGGGAAACTATGGCTACACCTTC. Translating it yields CASSFQGNYGYTF.